This T cell receptor beta chain was obtained from a study of response to subunit inactivated influenza vaccine. This clonotype was picked up a small number of times. Its target is unknown. General study results and limits: It was suggested by the authors that few new T cells are recruited by each seasonal influenza vaccination.

Germline CDR1 MGHDK, CDR2 SYGVNS. This CDR3 region has 14 residues. V dropped 3 bases and J dropped 8; count of bases not matched to a gene: 4. TCRdb independently ran MiXCR on the RT-PCR reads; one entry per CDR3 protein. The sample includes 600,000 to 850,000 distinct CDR3 sequences, 12% to 15% of them seen just once. This receptor was identified in a man aged 45-65 years who received an inactivated influenza vaccine. The chain carries TRBV25-1 and TRBJ2-1; 10 nucleotides line up with TRBD2. This sample comprised PBMCs from blood, obtained less than 15 days before vaccination. The DNA for the CDR3 is TGTGCCAGCAGTGATGGCCTAGCGGGAGATGAGCAGTTCTTC. This gives the protein CASSDGLAGDEQFF.